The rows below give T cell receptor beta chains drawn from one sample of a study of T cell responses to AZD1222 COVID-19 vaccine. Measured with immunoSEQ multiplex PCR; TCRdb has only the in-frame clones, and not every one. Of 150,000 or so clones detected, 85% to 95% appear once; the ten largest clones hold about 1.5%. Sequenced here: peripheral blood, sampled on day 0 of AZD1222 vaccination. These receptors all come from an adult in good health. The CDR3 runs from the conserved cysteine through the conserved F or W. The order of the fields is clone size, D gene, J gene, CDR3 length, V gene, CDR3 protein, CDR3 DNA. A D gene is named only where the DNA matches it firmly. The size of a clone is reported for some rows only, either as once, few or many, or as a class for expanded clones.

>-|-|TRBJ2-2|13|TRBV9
CASSVHQTGELFF
TGTGCCAGCAGCGTGCACCAAACCGGGGAGCTGTTTTTT
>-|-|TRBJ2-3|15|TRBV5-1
CASKSVPTSTDTQYF
TGCGCCAGCAAATCCGTCCCCACGAGCACAGATACGCAGTATTTT
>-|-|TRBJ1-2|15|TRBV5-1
CASSSQGGGYYGYTF
TGCGCCAGCAGCTCCCAGGGTGGGGGCTACTATGGCTACACCTTC
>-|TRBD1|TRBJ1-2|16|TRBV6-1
CASSDPGQGWKDGYTF
TGTGCCAGCAGTGACCCCGGACAGGGGTGGAAGGATGGCTACACCTTC
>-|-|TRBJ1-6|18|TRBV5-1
CASSLAPPGLIDNSPLHF
TGCGCCAGCAGCTTGGCCCCACCGGGACTTATAGATAATTCACCCCTCCACTTT
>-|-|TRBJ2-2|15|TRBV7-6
CASSSSGVGTGELFF
TGTGCCAGCAGCTCTTCCGGCGTGGGCACCGGGGAGCTGTTTTTT
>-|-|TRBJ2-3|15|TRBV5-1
CASSLPYQSTDTQYF
TGCGCCAGCAGCTTGCCTTATCAGAGCACAGATACGCAGTATTTT
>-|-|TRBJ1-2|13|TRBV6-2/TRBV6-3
CASSYAGNYGYTF
TGTGCCAGCAGTTACGCGGGAAACTATGGCTACACCTTC
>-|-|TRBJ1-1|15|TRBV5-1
CASSLGAGAGTEAFF
TGCGCCAGCAGCTTGGGGGCGGGGGCAGGCACTGAAGCTTTCTTT
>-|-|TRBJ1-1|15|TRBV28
CASSLGPPVNTEAFF
TGTGCCAGCAGTTTGGGGCCCCCCGTGAACACTGAAGCTTTCTTT
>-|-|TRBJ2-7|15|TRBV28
CASSPSQRGGYEQYF
TGTGCCAGCAGCCCGAGCCAAAGGGGTGGCTACGAGCAGTACTTC
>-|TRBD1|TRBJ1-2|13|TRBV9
CASSSPGTGGYTF
TGTGCCAGCAGCTCACCCGGGACAGGAGGCTACACCTTC
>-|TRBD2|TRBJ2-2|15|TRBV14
CASSQLAALSGELFF
TGTGCCAGCAGCCAACTAGCGGCCCTATCCGGGGAGCTGTTTTTT
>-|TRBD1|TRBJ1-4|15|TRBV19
CASSIGGTANEKLFF
TGTGCCAGTAGTATTGGTGGGACAGCAAATGAAAAACTGTTTTTT
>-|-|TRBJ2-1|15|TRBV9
CASSVEGGYDNEQFF
TGTGCCAGCAGCGTAGAAGGCGGATACGACAATGAGCAGTTCTTC
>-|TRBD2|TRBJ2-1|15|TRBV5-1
CASRIGGENYNEQFF
TGCGCCAGCAGAATTGGGGGGGAAAACTACAATGAGCAGTTCTTC
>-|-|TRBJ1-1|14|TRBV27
CASSFRGERGEAFF
TGTGCCAGCAGTTTCAGGGGCGAGAGGGGTGAAGCTTTCTTT
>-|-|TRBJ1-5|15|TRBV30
CAWSAGLFSNQPQHF
TGTGCCTGGAGTGCCGGACTCTTTAGCAATCAGCCCCAGCATTTT
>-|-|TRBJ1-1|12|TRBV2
CASTRDTTEAFF
TGTGCCAGCACTAGGGACACCACTGAAGCTTTCTTT
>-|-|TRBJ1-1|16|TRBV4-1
CASSQDGLRSNTEAFF
TGCGCCAGCAGCCAAGACGGGTTAAGGTCGAACACTGAAGCTTTCTTT
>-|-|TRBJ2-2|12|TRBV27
CASSLHPGELFF
TGTGCCAGCAGTTTACATCCGGGGGAGCTGTTTTTT
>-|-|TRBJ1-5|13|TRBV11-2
CASGVDRNQPQHF
TGTGCCAGCGGAGTTGACAGGAATCAGCCCCAGCATTTT
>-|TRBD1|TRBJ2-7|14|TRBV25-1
CASSPRTGVYEQYF
TGTGCCAGCAGTCCCAGGACAGGGGTCTACGAGCAGTACTTC
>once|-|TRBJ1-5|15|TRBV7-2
CASSPTGTYNQPQHF
TGTGCCAGCAGCCCAACCGGGACCTACAATCAGCCCCAGCATTTT
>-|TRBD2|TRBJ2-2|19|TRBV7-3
CASSRRGTSGRGGIGELFF
TGTGCCAGCAGCCGAAGGGGGACTAGCGGGAGGGGTGGCATCGGGGAGCTGTTTTTT
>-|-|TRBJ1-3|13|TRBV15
CATRMSSGNTIYF
TGTGCCACCCGGATGAGCTCTGGAAACACCATATATTTT